This record looks at one TCR beta chain sequence and its context. Its antigen is not known. V shed 3 bases and J shed 3 bases, with 8 bases lying between them. CDR1 is KGHSH, CDR2 LQKENI, per germline. This CDR3 region has 13 residues. The sample is drawn from a study of cytomegalovirus exposure and HLA in healthy donors. Study-level points and caveats: What was likely a sequencing artifact was a cluster of highly shared sequence variants.

The PCR employed 60 Vbeta primers together with 13 Jbeta primers. The table came from immunoSEQ multiplex PCR; TCRdb's copy has only in-frame clones and leaves some out. The data show 150,000 to 200,000 clones, with around 82% seen just once and about 1.8% held by the top ten. This chain joins TRBV18 and TRBJ1-2; D not resolved. The sample consisted of PBMCs. This clonotype was sampled from a man between 18 and 29 years old in good health and CMV-seronegative. In nucleotides, the CDR3 is TGTGCCAGCTCACCGGAGAAGGACTATGGCTACACCTTC. This gives the protein CASSPEKDYGYTF.